A selection of T cell receptor beta chains follows, all from one sample in a study of regulatory T cells in long-lasting Graves disease. TCRdb processed the multiplex PCR reads anew with MiXCR; each CDR3 protein has one entry. The sample lists fewer than 350,000 distinct CDR3 sequences, over 15% occurring once. The specimen was peripheral blood mononuclear cells (PBMCs), collected at new diagnosis, from a patient treated with antithyroid drugs. The receptors were sampled from a female donor with Graves disease. Both conserved end residues are part of each CDR3. The D gene is left open where the match is weak. Expanded clones are given a class, and other clones once, few, many or no size at all.

>.|many|TRBJ2-1|TRBV15
CATSRDLWTLNEQFF
TGTGCCACCAGCAGAGATTTATGGACCCTTAATGAGCAGTTCTTC
>.|few|TRBJ2-7|TRBV30
CAWSPGQPFSYEQYF
TGTGCCTGGAGTCCCGGACAGCCTTTCTCCTACGAGCAGTACTTC
>.|many|TRBJ1-1|TRBV20-1
CSARDPRAGLNTEAFF
TGCAGTGCTAGAGACCCCCGGGCAGGGTTGAACACTGAAGCTTTCTTT
>.|many|TRBJ2-5|TRBV5-1
CASSPGTPSQETQYF
TGCGCCAGCAGCCCCGGGACACCCTCCCAAGAGACCCAGTACTTC
>TRBD2|many|TRBJ2-1|TRBV7-9
CASSFKLAGVGDEQFF
TGTGCCAGCAGCTTCAAACTAGCGGGAGTGGGAGATGAGCAGTTCTTC
>.|many|TRBJ2-2|TRBV24-1
CAPHYRGTPNTGELFF
TGTGCCCCTCACTATAGGGGGACCCCGAACACCGGGGAGCTGTTTTTT
>.|once|TRBJ2-1|TRBV7-9
CASSLALTPDEQFF
TGTGCCAGCAGCTTAGCGTTAACCCCGGACGAGCAGTTCTTC
>TRBD2|many|TRBJ2-3|TRBV6-1
CASTGSGRFGDTQYF
TGTGCCAGCACCGGTAGCGGGAGGTTTGGAGATACGCAGTATTTT
>.|many|TRBJ2-5|TRBV11-2
CASSLESETQYF
TGTGCCAGCAGCTTAGAATCCGAGACCCAGTACTTC
>.|.|TRBJ2-7|TRBV6-5
CASSYLSGSEQYF
TGTGCCAGCAGTTACCTATCGGGGAGCGAGCAGTACTTC
>TRBD1|many|TRBJ2-5|TRBV13
CASSLLTDRDKETQYF
TGTGCCAGCAGCCTACTCACGGACAGGGATAAAGAGACCCAGTACTTC
>TRBD1|many|TRBJ1-2|TRBV6-1
CAGRQGPDYGYTF
TGTGCCGGGAGACAGGGGCCGGACTATGGCTACACCTTC
>TRBD2|.|TRBJ2-7|TRBV11-2
CASRRAGGHYEQYF
TGTGCCAGCAGAAGAGCGGGAGGGCACTACGAGCAGTACTTC
>.|many|TRBJ1-5|TRBV6-1
CASSEAGGGIQPQHF
TGTGCCAGCAGTGAAGCGGGGGGAGGGATTCAGCCCCAGCATTTT
>.|.|TRBJ2-2|TRBV6-2/TRBV6-3
CAIKRGPNTGELFF
TGTGCCATAAAAAGGGGCCCAAACACCGGGGAGCTGTTTTTT
>TRBD2|.|TRBJ2-1|TRBV11-1
CASSLSGTNSYNEQFF
TGTGCCAGCAGCTTAAGCGGGACGAACTCCTACAATGAGCAGTTCTTC
>TRBD2|many|TRBJ2-7|TRBV19
CASSIFSGRDYEQYF
TGTGCCAGTAGTATATTTAGCGGGAGGGATTACGAGCAGTACTTC
>TRBD2|few|TRBJ2-3|TRBV20-1
CSARDKAGRWADTQYF
TGCAGTGCTAGAGATAAAGCGGGACGATGGGCAGATACGCAGTATTTT
>.|many|TRBJ1-2|TRBV7-2
CASSLDGQAFNYGYTF
TGTGCCAGCAGCTTAGATGGGCAGGCCTTTAACTATGGCTACACCTTC
>.|many|TRBJ2-2|TRBV24-1
CATSVRGNTGELFF
TGTGCCACCAGTGTCAGGGGGAACACCGGGGAGCTGTTTTTT
>.|many|TRBJ1-5|TRBV19
CASSAGRINQPQHF
TGTGCCAGTAGTGCGGGACGGATCAATCAGCCCCAGCATTTT
>.|few|TRBJ2-2|TRBV29-1
CSVEELYTGELFF
TGTAGCGTTGAGGAACTTTACACCGGGGAGCTGTTTTTT
>.|many|TRBJ2-1|TRBV30
CAWSVGASLYNEQFF
TGTGCCTGGAGTGTAGGGGCCTCTCTCTACAATGAGCAGTTCTTC
>TRBD2|few|TRBJ2-7|TRBV5-1
CASSLVSGLSYEQYF
TGCGCCAGCAGCCTTGTGTCGGGACTATCCTACGAGCAGTACTTC
>.|many|TRBJ2-2|TRBV28
CASSHTWNQNTGELFF
TGTGCCAGCAGTCACACCTGGAATCAGAACACCGGGGAGCTGTTTTTT
>.|.|TRBJ2-2|TRBV28
CASSLRHPEGTLTGELFF
TGTGCCAGCAGTTTGCGGCATCCCGAGGGAACGCTCACCGGGGAGCTGTTTTTT
>TRBD2|many|TRBJ2-3|TRBV19
CASSIGLAGGSSTDTQYF
TGTGCCAGTAGTATTGGGCTAGCGGGAGGGTCTAGCACAGATACGCAGTATTTT
>TRBD2|many|TRBJ2-7|TRBV20-1
CSARLIAGGSYEQYF
TGCAGTGCTAGGTTGATAGCGGGAGGCTCCTACGAGCAGTACTTC
>.|.|TRBJ2-2|TRBV2
CASSPLPRKDTGELFF
TGTGCCAGCAGTCCCCTCCCCAGGAAAGACACCGGGGAGCTGTTTTTT
>TRBD1|few|TRBJ2-7|TRBV29-1
CSAGIWDRGSYEQYF
TGCAGCGCCGGAATTTGGGACAGGGGCTCCTACGAGCAGTACTTC
>.|many|TRBJ1-1|TRBV5-1
CASSLVWQGRTEAFF
TGCGCCAGCAGCTTGGTTTGGCAGGGACGGACTGAAGCTTTCTTT
>TRBD1|many|TRBJ2-1|TRBV11-2
CASRTGANNEQFF
TGTGCCAGCAGAACAGGGGCAAACAATGAGCAGTTCTTC
>TRBD2|many|TRBJ2-3|TRBV5-4
CASRAGARDTQYF
TGTGCCAGCCGGGCGGGAGCGAGAGATACGCAGTATTTT
>TRBD2|many|TRBJ2-5|TRBV11-3
CASSDTNIAGRETQYF
TGTGCCAGCAGCGACACAAACATAGCGGGACGTGAGACCCAGTACTTC
>TRBD1|many|TRBJ1-6|TRBV3-1
CASSRDRGNSPLHF
TGTGCCAGCAGCCGGGACAGGGGGAATTCACCCCTCCACTTT
>.|.|TRBJ2-1|TRBV2
CASSESGGSSYNEQFF
TGTGCCAGCAGTGAATCTGGGGGTAGCTCCTACAATGAGCAGTTCTTC
>TRBD2|many|TRBJ2-7|TRBV28
CASRPTSAYSYEQYF
TGTGCCAGCAGACCGACTAGCGCTTACTCCTACGAGCAGTACTTC
>.|.|TRBJ1-5|TRBV2
CASSELGRGNNQPQHF
TGTGCCAGCAGTGAACTAGGCAGGGGTAACAATCAGCCCCAGCATTTT
>TRBD1|many|TRBJ2-7|TRBV2
CASTRTGGYEQYF
TGTGCCAGCACCAGGACAGGGGGCTACGAGCAGTACTTC
>.|.|TRBJ2-2|TRBV3-1
CASSPRAVTGELFF
TGTGCCAGCAGTCCAAGGGCGGTCACCGGGGAGCTGTTTTTT
>.|many|TRBJ2-7|TRBV6-1
CASSLSDEQYF
TGTGCCAGCAGCTTATCGGACGAGCAGTACTTC
>.|many|TRBJ2-5|TRBV6-2/TRBV6-3
CASTLQETQYF
TGTGCCAGCACCCTTCAAGAGACCCAGTACTTC
>.|many|TRBJ2-6|TRBV12-3/TRBV12-4
CASQDLSGANVLTF
TGTGCCAGCCAAGACCTATCTGGGGCCAACGTCCTGACTTTC
>TRBD2|many|TRBJ2-5|TRBV5-1
CASSLGDYQYQETQYF
TGCGCCAGCAGCTTGGGGGACTACCAGTACCAAGAGACCCAGTACTTC
>.|.|TRBJ1-2|TRBV19
CASQEGGITNYGYTF
TGTGCCAGTCAGGAAGGGGGGATCACTAACTATGGCTACACCTTC
>.|many|TRBJ1-6|TRBV12-3/TRBV12-4
CASSLGHLGEGSPLHF
TGTGCCAGCAGTTTAGGGCACCTTGGAGAGGGTTCACCCCTCCACTTT
>.|many|TRBJ1-3|TRBV10-3
CAISDPDSGNTIYF
TGTGCCATCAGTGACCCGGACTCTGGAAACACCATATATTTT
>.|.|TRBJ1-5|TRBV27
CASRQAGTPLGQPQHF
TGTGCCAGCAGGCAAGCCGGGACACCTCTGGGACAGCCCCAGCATTTT
>.|.|TRBJ1-4|TRBV14
CASTSGALREKLFF
TGTGCCAGCACGTCGGGGGCGCTTCGGGAAAAACTGTTTTTT
>.|few|TRBJ1-5|TRBV11-3
CASSFRHNQPQHF
TGTGCCAGCAGCTTCCGGCACAATCAGCCCCAGCATTTT
>.|many|TRBJ2-3|TRBV24-1
CATSDSSEGHADTQYF
TGTGCCACCAGTGATTCGAGCGAGGGCCACGCAGATACGCAGTATTTT
>TRBD2|many|TRBJ2-1|TRBV6-1
CASSDLAGPYNEQFF
TGTGCCAGCAGTGACCTAGCGGGTCCCTACAATGAGCAGTTCTTC
>TRBD1|many|TRBJ2-7|TRBV30
CAWMRDRVHEQYF
TGTGCCTGGATGAGGGACAGGGTTCACGAGCAGTACTTC
>.|many|TRBJ2-7|TRBV6-2/TRBV6-3
CASSLMGPNNEQYF
TGTGCCAGCAGTCTCATGGGTCCGAACAACGAGCAGTACTTC